This TCR beta chain was sequenced in a study of blood T cell repertoires in COVID-19. V lost 4 bases and J 2 bases, leaving 9 bases between the germline ends. The CDR3 is made up of 14 amino acids. Per germline, CDR1 MNHEY and CDR2 SVGEGT. As processed by the authors: Amplification with reference gene primers provided the estimates of nucleated cell counts. Libraries were prepared by immunoSEQ multiplex PCR; TCRdb keeps only in-frame clonotypes and omits some of them. That table supplies the V and J calls and clone size; D and trimming were determined from the DNA. The sample shows about 170,000 clones, almost 85% of them seen only once.

The specimen sequenced was peripheral blood. The source is a man aged 35 to 55 who had recovered from COVID-19. The genes are TRBV6-2 or TRBV6-3 and TRBJ2-1; the D is unclear. The CDR3 DNA reads TGTGCCAGCAGTTGGGCACGGACCTACAATGAGCAGTTCTTC. Its translation is CASSWARTYNEQFF.